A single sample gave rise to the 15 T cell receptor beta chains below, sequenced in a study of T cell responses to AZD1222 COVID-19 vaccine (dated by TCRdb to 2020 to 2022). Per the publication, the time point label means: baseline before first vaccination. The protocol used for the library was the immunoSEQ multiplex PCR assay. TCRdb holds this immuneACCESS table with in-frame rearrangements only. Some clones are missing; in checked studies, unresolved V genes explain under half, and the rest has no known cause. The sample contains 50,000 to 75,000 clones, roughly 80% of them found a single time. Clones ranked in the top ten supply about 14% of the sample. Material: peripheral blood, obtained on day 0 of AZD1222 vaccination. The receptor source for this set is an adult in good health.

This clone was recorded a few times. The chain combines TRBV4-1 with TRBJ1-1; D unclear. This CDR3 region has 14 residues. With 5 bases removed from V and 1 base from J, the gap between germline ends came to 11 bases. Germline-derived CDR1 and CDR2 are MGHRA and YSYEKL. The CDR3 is CASSTQATNTEAFF. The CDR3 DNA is TGCGCCAGCAGCACACAAGCGACGAACACTGAAGCTTTCTTT.

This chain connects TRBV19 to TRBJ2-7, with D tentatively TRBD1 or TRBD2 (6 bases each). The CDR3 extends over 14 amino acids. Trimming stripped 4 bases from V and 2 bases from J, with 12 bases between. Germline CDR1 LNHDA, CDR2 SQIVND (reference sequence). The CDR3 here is CASSNVGGPYEQYF. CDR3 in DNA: TGTGCCAGTAGTAACGTTGGGGGGCCCTACGAGCAGTACTTC. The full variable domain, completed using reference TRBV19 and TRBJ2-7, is DGGITQSPKYLFRKEGQNVTLSCEQNLNHDAMYWYRQDPGQGLRLIYYSQIVNDFQKGDIAEGYSVSREKKESFPLTVTSAQKNPTAFYLCASSNVGGPYEQYFGPGTRLTVT.

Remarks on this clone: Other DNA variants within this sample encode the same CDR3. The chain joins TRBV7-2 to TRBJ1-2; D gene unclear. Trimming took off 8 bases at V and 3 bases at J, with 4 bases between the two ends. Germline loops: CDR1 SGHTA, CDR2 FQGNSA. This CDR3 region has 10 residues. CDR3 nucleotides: TGTGCCAGCGGCGACTATGGCTACACCTTC. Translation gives CASGDYGYTF.

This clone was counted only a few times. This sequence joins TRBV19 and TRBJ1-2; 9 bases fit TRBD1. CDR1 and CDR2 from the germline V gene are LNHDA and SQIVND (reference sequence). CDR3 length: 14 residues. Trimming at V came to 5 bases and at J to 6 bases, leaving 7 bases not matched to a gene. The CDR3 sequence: CASSHRDRVDGYTF. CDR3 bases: TGTGCCAGTAGTCACCGGGACAGGGTTGATGGCTACACCTTC. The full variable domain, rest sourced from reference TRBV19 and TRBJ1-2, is DGGITQSPKYLFRKEGQNVTLSCEQNLNHDAMYWYRQDPGQGLRLIYYSQIVNDFQKGDIAEGYSVSREKKESFPLTVTSAQKNPTAFYLCASSHRDRVDGYTFGSGTRLTVV.

The CDR3 DNA sequence: TGCGCCAGCAGCTTGACTAGCGCGGCAGCCTACGAGCAGTACTTC. The encoded protein is CASSLTSAAAYEQYF. The chain combines TRBV5-1 with TRBJ2-7; the match to TRBD2 covers 7 bases. The CDR3 is made up of 15 amino acids. V lost 1 base to trimming and J lost 2 bases; unmatched junction nucleotides: 6. From germline, CDR1 is SGHRS and CDR2 YFSETQ.

CDR3 sequence reads: CASSVPGEQFF. CDR3 in DNA: TGTGCCAGCAGCGTGCCCGGGGAGCAGTTCTTC. V usage is TRBV5-4 and J usage is TRBJ2-1; D is ambiguous. The ends were cut back, 4 bases at V and 10 bases at J, with 9 bases in the middle. The CDR3 spans 11 residues. Germline-derived CDR1 and CDR2 are SGHNT and YYREEE (reference sequence).

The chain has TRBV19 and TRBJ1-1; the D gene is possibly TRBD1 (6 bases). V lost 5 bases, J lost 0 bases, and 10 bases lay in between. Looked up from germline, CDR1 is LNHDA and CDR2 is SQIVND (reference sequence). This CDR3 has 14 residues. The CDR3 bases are TGTGCCAGTAGTCCTTGGACAGTGAACACTGAAGCTTTCTTT. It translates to CASSPWTVNTEAFF. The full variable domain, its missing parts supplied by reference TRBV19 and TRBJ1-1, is DGGITQSPKYLFRKEGQNVTLSCEQNLNHDAMYWYRQDPGQGLRLIYYSQIVNDFQKGDIAEGYSVSREKKESFPLTVTSAQKNPTAFYLCASSPWTVNTEAFFGQGTRLTVV.

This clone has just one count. CDR3 coding DNA: TGTGCCAGCAGATCCATCGGGAGCTTTGGTTCACCCCTCCACTTT. Translated, it gives CASRSIGSFGSPLHF. J is TRBJ1-6 and V is TRBV11-2; D gene uncertain. V was pared by 6 bases and J by 9 bases, with 18 bases between. The CDR3 loop spans 15 amino acids. Germline values: CDR1 SGHAT, CDR2 FQNNGV.

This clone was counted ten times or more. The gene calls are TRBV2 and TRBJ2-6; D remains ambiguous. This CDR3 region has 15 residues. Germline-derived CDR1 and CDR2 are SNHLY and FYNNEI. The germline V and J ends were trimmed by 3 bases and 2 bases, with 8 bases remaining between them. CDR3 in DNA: TGTGCCAGCAGTGATACCACAGCTGGGGCCAACGTCCTGACTTTC. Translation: CASSDTTAGANVLTF.

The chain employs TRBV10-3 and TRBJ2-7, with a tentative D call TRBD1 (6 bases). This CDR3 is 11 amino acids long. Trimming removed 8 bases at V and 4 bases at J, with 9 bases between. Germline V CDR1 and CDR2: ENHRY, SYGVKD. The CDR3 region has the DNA TGTGCCATCGGGGGCGGGTACGAGCAGTACTTC. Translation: CAIGGGYEQYF.

In DNA form, the CDR3 reads TGCGCCAGCAGCCAAGTTGAGGGATTGGACACTGAAGCTTTCTTT. Amino acids: CASSQVEGLDTEAFF. The chain uses TRBV4-3 and TRBJ1-1; D remains ambiguous. Trimming cost V 1 base and J 3 bases, with 12 bases left between them. CDR3 length: 15 residues. Germline V gene lookup returns CDR1 LGHNA and CDR2 YSLEER.

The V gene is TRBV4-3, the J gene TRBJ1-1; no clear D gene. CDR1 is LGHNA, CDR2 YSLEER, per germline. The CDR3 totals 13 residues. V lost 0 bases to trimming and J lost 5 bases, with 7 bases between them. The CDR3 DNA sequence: TGCGCCAGCAGCCAAGAGAGAGTGACTGAAGCTTTCTTT. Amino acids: CASSQERVTEAFF.

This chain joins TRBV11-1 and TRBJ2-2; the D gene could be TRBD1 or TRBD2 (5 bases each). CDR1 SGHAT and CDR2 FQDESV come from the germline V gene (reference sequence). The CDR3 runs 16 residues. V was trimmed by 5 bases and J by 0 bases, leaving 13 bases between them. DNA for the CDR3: TGTGCCAGCAGCGCAGGGAGCATGACGAACACCGGGGAGCTGTTTTTT. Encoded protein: CASSAGSMTNTGELFF.

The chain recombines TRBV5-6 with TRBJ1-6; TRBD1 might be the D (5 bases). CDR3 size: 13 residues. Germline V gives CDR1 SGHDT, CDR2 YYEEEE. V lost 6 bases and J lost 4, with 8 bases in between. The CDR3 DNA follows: TGTGCCAGCAACGGGGGTTATAATTCACCCCTCCACTTT. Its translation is CASNGGYNSPLHF. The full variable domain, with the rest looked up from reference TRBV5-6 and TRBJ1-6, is DAGVTQSPTHLIKTRGQQVTLRCSPKSGHDTVSWYQQALGQGPQFIFQYYEEEERQRGNFPDRFSGHQFPNYSSELNVNALLLGDSALYLCASNGGYNSPLHFGNGTRLTVT.

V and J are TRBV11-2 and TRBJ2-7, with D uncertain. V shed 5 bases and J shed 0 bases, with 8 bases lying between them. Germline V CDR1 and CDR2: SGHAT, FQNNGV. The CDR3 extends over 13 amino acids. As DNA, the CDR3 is TGTGCCAGCAGCCCCGCCTCCTCCTACGAGCAGTACTTC. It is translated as CASSPASSYEQYF.